This T cell receptor beta chain was sequenced during a study of radiation and T cells in renal cell carcinoma. Across the study: Nephrectomy followed 15 Gy stereotactic body radiation by 4 weeks.

Libraries were prepared by immunoSEQ multiplex PCR; TCRdb keeps only in-frame clonotypes and omits some of them. The sample includes just over 95,000 clones, approximately 86% of them seen just once. CDR3 length: 14 residues. Germline-derived CDR1 and CDR2 are GTSNPN and SVGIG (reference sequence). V lost 7 bases to trimming and J lost 6 bases; unmatched junction nucleotides: 8. The time point denotes: baseline pretreatment blood. Treatment given: 15 Gy SBRT to primary tumor, nephrectomy 4 weeks later. Clear cell pathology was present in this patient's renal cell carcinoma. The chain links TRBV30 to TRBJ1-6, with 8 bases matching TRBD1. The sample consisted of blood, taken from a patient whose treatment included radiotherapy and nephrectomy. This sequence was found in a man aged 50-59 years with renal cell carcinoma. The CDR3 sequence: CASESGGGNSPLHF. CDR3 nucleotide sequence: TGTGCCTCCGAGTCAGGGGGCGGTAATTCACCCCTCCACTTT.